This T cell receptor beta chain was documented in a study of blood T cell repertoires in COVID-19. Study as a whole: Samples taken during acute and convalescent COVID-19 were collected in the United States, Italy and Spain.

The protocol was immunoSEQ multiplex PCR, while the TCRdb copy is restricted to in-frame clones and leaves out a portion. The table records a few hundred thousand clones, 82% of them present only once. Deletions cut 7 bases from V and 0 bases from J, with 16 bases between. CDR3 length: 16 residues. Germline V gene data show CDR1 as MGHRA and CDR2 as YSYEKL. The rearrangement joins TRBV4-1 to TRBJ2-1; TRBD1 is a possible D gene (6 bases). Sample: PBMCs or T cells enriched from blood (not recorded which). The TCR was taken from a middle-aged man who had been exposed to COVID-19. CDR3 sequence: CASTEGEFSSYNEQFF. The CDR3 bases are TGCGCCAGCACCGAGGGGGAGTTTAGCTCCTACAATGAGCAGTTCTTC.